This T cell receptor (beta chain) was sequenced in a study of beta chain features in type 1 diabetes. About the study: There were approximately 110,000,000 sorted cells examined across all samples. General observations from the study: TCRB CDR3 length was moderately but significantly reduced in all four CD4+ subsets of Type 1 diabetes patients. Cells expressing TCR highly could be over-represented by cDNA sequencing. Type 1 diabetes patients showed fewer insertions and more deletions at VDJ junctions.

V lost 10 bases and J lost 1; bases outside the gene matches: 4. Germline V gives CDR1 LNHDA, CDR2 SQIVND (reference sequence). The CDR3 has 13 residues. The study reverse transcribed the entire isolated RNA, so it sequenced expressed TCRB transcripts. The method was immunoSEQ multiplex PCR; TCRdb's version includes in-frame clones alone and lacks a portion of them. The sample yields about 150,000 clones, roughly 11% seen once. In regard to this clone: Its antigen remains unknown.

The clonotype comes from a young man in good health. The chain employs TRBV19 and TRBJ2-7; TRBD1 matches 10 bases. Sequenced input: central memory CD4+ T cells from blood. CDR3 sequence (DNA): TGTGCCACGGGACAGGGGACGTCCTACGAGCAGTACTTC. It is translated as CATGQGTSYEQYF.